Below are 23 T cell receptor beta chains sequenced from a single sample in a study of T cell responses to AZD1222 COVID-19 vaccine. Repertoires were generated with immunoSEQ multiplex PCR, while TCRdb's copy carries only in-frame clones and drops some. Among about 89,000 clones listed, around nine tenths were seen once. Sequenced here: peripheral blood, sampled 28 days after the second AZD1222 dose. These receptors were obtained from an adult who received the AZD1222 COVID-19 vaccine.

The rearrangement uses TRBV11-2 and TRBJ2-1; D may be TRBD2 (6 bases). The germline CDR1 and CDR2 sequences are SGHAT and FQNNGV. The germline V and J ends were trimmed by 5 bases and 5 bases, with 10 bases remaining between them. The CDR3 is 13 amino acids. The CDR3 region is CASSLGGDNEQFF. The DNA for the CDR3 is TGTGCCAGCAGCCTGGGGGGTGACAATGAGCAGTTCTTC.

The chain uses TRBV27 and TRBJ1-4; 7 nucleotides align to TRBD1. The CDR3 totals 16 residues. Germline lookup yields CDR1 MNHEY and CDR2 SMNVEV (reference sequence). The V and J ends lost 5 bases and 4 bases, in that order; junction bases with no gene match: 10. The CDR3 DNA follows: TGTGCCAGCAGTATCCGTAGACAGGGTGTTAATGAAAAACTGTTTTTT. Translating it yields CASSIRRQGVNEKLFF. Using reference TRBV27 and TRBJ1-4 for the parts outside the CDR3, the full variable domain is EAQVTQNPRYLITVTGKKLTVTCSQNMNHEYMSWYRQDPGLGLRQIYYSMNVEVTDKGDVPEGYKVSRKEKRNFPLILESPSPNQTSLYFCASSIRRQGVNEKLFFGSGTQLSVL.

The rearrangement links TRBV2 to TRBJ2-5; D ambiguous. Germline V gene lookup returns CDR1 SNHLY and CDR2 FYNNEI. Trimming shortened V by 4 bases and J by 3 bases, and 9 bases separated the two germline ends. The CDR3 length is 13 residues. The DNA of the CDR3 is TGTGCCAGCAGTGTGGCTAGGAAAGAGACCCAGTACTTC. Translating gives CASSVARKETQYF. Drawing the rest from reference TRBV2 and TRBJ2-5, the complete variable domain is EPEVTQTPSHQVTQMGQEVILRCVPISNHLYFYWYRQILGQKVEFLVSFYNNEISEKSEIFDDQFSVERPDGSNFTLKIRSTKLEDSAMYFCASSVARKETQYFGPGTRLLVL.

This clone has just one count. This chain uses TRBV18 with TRBJ1-1; TRBD1 matches at 7 bases. The CDR3 spans 14 residues. In germline, CDR1 is KGHSH, CDR2 LQKENI. J was trimmed by 3 bases and V by 8 bases; bases with no gene match: 9. Here the CDR3 reads CASQVQGEDTEAFF. Here the CDR3 DNA reads TGTGCCAGCCAGGTTCAGGGGGAGGACACTGAAGCTTTCTTT.

The chain combines TRBV18 with TRBJ1-4; 8 bases agree with TRBD1. The CDR3 is 17 residues long. The V gene's germline CDR1 is KGHSH and CDR2 LQKENI. Losses at the gene ends were 3 bases for V and 8 bases for J; bases not matched to a gene: 14. In nucleotides, the CDR3 is TGTGCCAGCTCACCCGGGACAGGCCTATCGGGACGCGAAAAACTGTTTTTT. Its protein product is CASSPGTGLSGREKLFF.

This chain uses TRBV7-8 with TRBJ2-2; the match to TRBD1 covers 10 bases. The CDR3 length is 16 residues. Trimming at V came to 4 bases and at J to 7 bases, leaving 9 bases not matched to a gene. CDR1 and CDR2 from the germline V gene are SGHVS and FQNEAQ. DNA of the CDR3: TGTGCCAGCAGCTCCCTGAGACAGGGGGCGATCGGGGAGCTGTTTTTT. The encoded protein is CASSSLRQGAIGELFF. Drawing the rest from reference TRBV7-8 and TRBJ2-2, the complete variable domain is GAGVSQSPRYKVAKRGQDVALRCDPISGHVSLFWYQQALGQGPEFLTYFQNEAQLDKSGLPSDRFFAERPEGSVSTLKIQRTQQEDSAVYLCASSSLRQGAIGELFFGEGSRLTVL.

This clone has only a few counts. The rearrangement uses TRBV7-8 and TRBJ2-7, with a weak D call TRBD1 (5 bases). The V gene's germline CDR1 is SGHVS and CDR2 FQNEAQ. With 3 bases removed from V and 4 bases from J, the gap between germline ends came to 10 bases. The CDR3 is 13 amino acids. The CDR3 loop is CASSLDTLYEQYF. CDR3 coding DNA: TGTGCCAGCAGCTTGGACACTCTTTACGAGCAGTACTTC.

The V gene is TRBV15, the J gene TRBJ1-3, with no clear D. Trimming left V 3 bases short and J 0 bases short, with 6 bases between. The CDR3 is 14 residues long. The germline gives CDR1 LNHNV, CDR2 YYDKDF (reference sequence). As DNA, the CDR3 is TGTGCCACCAGCAGGTCATCCTCTGGAAACACCATATATTTT. Translation gives CATSRSSSGNTIYF.

The chain joins TRBV6-5 to TRBJ2-7, with 14 bases identical to TRBD2. V was clipped by 11 bases and J by 5 bases; unmatched bases: 2. This CDR3 is built from 12 residues. Germline V gene data show CDR1 as MNHEY and CDR2 as SVGAGI. The CDR3 reads CAAGLAGDEQYF. The CDR3 DNA reads TGTGCCGCGGGACTAGCGGGAGACGAGCAGTACTTC.

The V gene is TRBV27, the J gene TRBJ1-2, with TRBD1 matching over 7 bases. Germline V CDR1 and CDR2: MNHEY, SMNVEV (reference sequence). CDR3 length: 15 amino acids. Unmatched junction bases numbered 12, after V lost 5 bases and J lost 6 bases. The CDR3 nucleotides are TGTGCCAGCAGTACCACCCCCGGGACAGCCCATGGCTACACCTTC. It translates to CASSTTPGTAHGYTF.

The chain joins TRBV28 to TRBJ1-1, with 7 bases lining up with TRBD1. In germline, CDR1 is MDHEN, CDR2 SYDVKM. This CDR3 is built from 13 residues. V shed 6 bases and J 4 bases; nucleotides not matched to a gene: 5. CDR3 nucleotide sequence: TGTGCCAGCAGGCAGGGGGGGAGCACTGAAGCTTTCTTT. Residues: CASRQGGSTEAFF.

The chain carries TRBV18 and TRBJ2-7; D is perhaps TRBD1 (6 bases). V lost 2 bases and J lost 6, with 14 bases in between. This CDR3 is built from 14 residues. Germline lookup yields CDR1 KGHSH and CDR2 LQKENI. The CDR3 protein is CASSPGRTVREQYF. CDR3 in DNA: TGTGCCAGCTCACCAGGCCGGACAGTTCGCGAGCAGTACTTC. Full variable domain (rest looked up from reference TRBV18 and TRBJ2-7): NAGVMQNPRHLVRRRGQEARLRCSPMKGHSHVYWYRQLPEEGLKFMVYLQKENIIDESGMPKERFSAEFPKEGPSILRIQQVVRGDSAAYFCASSPGRTVREQYFGPGTRLTVT.

This clone turned up a few times. The genes are TRBV18 and TRBJ1-3; tentatively, D is TRBD1 (5 bases). This CDR3 has 14 amino acids. Germline-derived CDR1 and CDR2 are KGHSH and LQKENI. V was shortened by 6 bases and J by 4 bases, with 13 bases between the two germline ends. Written as DNA, the CDR3 is TGTGCCAGCTCCCCCGTAAGGGACGGAAACACCATATATTTT. Its protein product is CASSPVRDGNTIYF.

The DNA of the CDR3 is TGTGCCAGCAGAGGGGGCGACCAGCCCCAGCATTTT. As protein: CASRGGDQPQHF. This sequence joins TRBV6-6 and TRBJ1-5, with 7 positions matching TRBD1. The CDR3 has 12 residues. Germline V gives CDR1 MNHNY, CDR2 SVGAGI (reference sequence). The junction had 3 bases not matched to a gene; V was cut back by 6 bases and J by 7 bases.

CDR3 bases: TGTGCCAGCTCACCGGGTCGCCTCCTAGCGGGAGGGGCCAATACGCAGTATTTT. Translation gives CASSPGRLLAGGANTQYF. V usage is TRBV18 and J usage is TRBJ2-3; 12 bases fit TRBD2. The trim removed 3 bases at V and 7 bases at J, leaving 14 bases unmatched. Germline CDR1 KGHSH, CDR2 LQKENI. The CDR3 extends over 18 amino acids.

This clone was counted between two and nine times. The chain employs TRBV10-3 and TRBJ1-3; 10 bases map to TRBD1. The CDR3 runs to 15 residues. With V trimmed by 4 bases and J by 3 bases, 3 bases remained unmatched. Germline CDR1 ENHRY, CDR2 SYGVKD. CDR3: CAISGGQGFGNTIYF. In nucleotides, the CDR3 is TGTGCCATCAGTGGGGGACAGGGGTTTGGAAACACCATATATTTT.

The count of this clone is one. J is TRBJ1-2 and V is TRBV7-2; D is unclear. The CDR3 is made up of 14 amino acids. CDR1 and CDR2 from the germline V gene are SGHTA and FQGNSA. With 7 bases removed from V and 4 bases from J, the gap between germline ends came to 16 bases. The CDR3: CASNGDTWTYGYTF. For the CDR3, the DNA is TGTGCCAGCAATGGAGACACCTGGACCTATGGCTACACCTTC.

This sequence joins TRBV30 and TRBJ2-1; no firm D call. Germline CDR1 reads GTSNPN; CDR2 reads SVGIG (reference sequence). The V and J ends lost 3 bases and 4 bases respectively, with 13 bases between them. This CDR3 has 14 residues. CDR3: CAWSIGRIYNEQFF. CDR3 in DNA: TGTGCCTGGAGCATCGGACGGATATACAATGAGCAGTTCTTC.

This clone was found a few times. The V call is TRBV10-3, the J call TRBJ1-4; 9 bases align to TRBD1. The V segment lost 8 bases and the J segment 6 bases; nucleotides outside the gene matches: 7. Germline V gene lookup returns CDR1 ENHRY and CDR2 SYGVKD. CDR3 length: 14 residues. Here the CDR3 reads CAIARGQGDEKLFF. For the CDR3, the DNA is TGTGCCATCGCCAGGGGACAGGGAGATGAAAAACTGTTTTTT.

This sequence joins TRBV29-1 and TRBJ2-1; 10 nucleotides align to TRBD1. The trim removed 6 bases at V and 7 bases at J, leaving 6 bases unmatched. The CDR3 has 13 amino acids. Germline V gene lookup returns CDR1 SQVTM and CDR2 ANQGSEA. CDR3 sequence reads: CSVRQGASNEQFF. CDR3 coding DNA: TGCAGCGTCCGACAGGGGGCATCGAATGAGCAGTTCTTC.

The chain employs TRBV14 and TRBJ1-6; 10 nucleotides line up with TRBD1. V gave up 4 bases and J gave up 1 base; unmatched junction bases: 13. CDR1 SGHDN and CDR2 FVKESK come from the germline V gene. The CDR3 totals 20 residues. The DNA of the CDR3 is TGTGCCAGCAGCCGACCGGGACAGGGGTTCTTTAATTCCTATAATTCACCCCTCCACTTT. Residues: CASSRPGQGFFNSYNSPLHF.

The chain employs TRBV27 and TRBJ1-6; D possibly corresponds to TRBD1 (5 bases). This CDR3 contains 14 residues. Trimming shortened V by 6 bases and J by 7 bases, and 13 bases separated the two germline ends. CDR1 is MNHEY, CDR2 SMNVEV, per germline (reference sequence). CDR3 in amino acids: CASRPGFENSPLHF. The CDR3 DNA reads TGTGCCAGCAGACCAGGGTTCGAGAATTCACCCCTCCACTTT.

This sequence joins TRBV28 and TRBJ2-3; D not resolved. Germline values: CDR1 MDHEN, CDR2 SYDVKM. The V end lost 6 bases, the J end lost 14 bases, and 15 bases lay between the germline ends. This CDR3 has 11 amino acids. CDR3 region: CASSDVTRLYF. The CDR3 DNA is TGTGCCAGCAGCGACGTCACCCGACTGTATTTT.